The next 30 T cell receptor beta chains were all read from a single sample in a study of blood T cell repertoires in COVID-19. Libraries were prepared by immunoSEQ multiplex PCR; TCRdb keeps only in-frame clonotypes and omits some of them. The sample has approximately 300,000 clones, 75% to 90% seen once. The sequencing input was peripheral blood. The source is a woman aged 50 to 60 with COVID-19, enrolled during active disease.

The CDR3 sequence: CASSLDRAPNEKLFF. The CDR3 region has the DNA TGTGCCAGCAGCCTAGACAGGGCCCCCAATGAAAAACTGTTTTTT. This sequence joins TRBV7-9 and TRBJ1-4; 7 bases line up with TRBD1. This CDR3 is 15 amino acids long. Germline assignment: CDR1 SEHNR and CDR2 FQNEAQ (reference sequence). The V and J ends lost 5 bases and 5 bases, in that order; junction bases with no gene match: 8.

This clone was seen only a few times. The chain employs TRBV6-5 and TRBJ2-5, with 9 bases aligning to TRBD1. Germline loops: CDR1 MNHEY, CDR2 SVGAGI. This CDR3 has 14 residues. Germline trimming cut 2 bases from V and 5 bases from J; bases unmatched to any gene: 3. This CDR3 reads CASSYTGQGETQYF. CDR3 bases: TGTGCCAGCAGTTACACCGGACAGGGGGAGACCCAGTACTTC.

This chain joins TRBV5-1 and TRBJ2-1, with TRBD2 identical over 7 bases. Germline lookup yields CDR1 SGHRS and CDR2 YFSETQ. The V gene end was trimmed by 0 bases and the J gene end by 0 bases; junction bases not matched to a gene: 6. This CDR3 is built from 17 residues. The CDR3 DNA reads as TGCGCCAGCAGCTTGGGGGTGGGAGGGCCCTCCTACAATGAGCAGTTCTTC. It specifies CASSLGVGGPSYNEQFF.

The rearrangement uses TRBV10-2 and TRBJ1-2; 7 nucleotides align to TRBD1. Germline lookup yields CDR1 WSHSY and CDR2 SAAADI. This CDR3 comprises 14 residues. V gave up 6 bases and J gave up 3 bases; unmatched junction bases: 7. Here the CDR3 reads CASSGDSQHYGYTF. The CDR3 DNA follows: TGCGCCAGCAGCGGGGACAGCCAGCACTATGGCTACACCTTC.

The rearrangement links TRBV5-1 to TRBJ2-2; tentative D call: TRBD1 (5 bases). The germline gives CDR1 SGHRS, CDR2 YFSETQ. The CDR3 sequence is 13 residues long. V was shortened by 0 bases and J by 6 bases, with 6 bases between the two germline ends. The CDR3 sequence: CASSLEGPGELFF. The CDR3, as DNA: TGCGCCAGCAGCTTGGAGGGGCCCGGGGAGCTGTTTTTT.

The chain couples TRBV19 to TRBJ2-1, with 8 bases identical to TRBD2. V trimming: 1 base; J trimming: 2 bases; junction bases outside the gene matches: 4. The length of the CDR3 is 16 residues. CDR1 and CDR2 from the germline V gene are LNHDA and SQIVND (reference sequence). Written as DNA, the CDR3 is TGTGCCAGTAGTATAGTTGCGGGAGGCACCTACAATGAGCAGTTCTTC. Translated, it gives CASSIVAGGTYNEQFF.

The chain carries TRBV19 and TRBJ2-5, with 7 bases lining up with TRBD1. Germline CDR1 is LNHDA and CDR2 is SQIVND (reference sequence). Unmatched junction bases numbered 4, after V lost 6 bases and J lost 6 bases. The CDR3 loop spans 12 amino acids. CDR3 nucleotide sequence: TGTGCCAGTAGGGCACAGGGGAAGACCCAGTACTTC. Its translation is CASRAQGKTQYF.

The CDR3, as DNA: TGTGCCAGCAGTGAAGCGGCAGGGTTTGGTGGCTACACCTTC. Its translation is CASSEAAGFGGYTF. The chain uses TRBV25-1 and TRBJ1-2; a possible D gene is TRBD1 (5 bases). Trimming took off 2 bases at V and 7 bases at J, with 14 bases between the two ends. The CDR3 has 14 amino acids. The V gene's germline CDR1 is MGHDK and CDR2 SYGVNS.

The V call is TRBV5-6, the J call TRBJ2-3; TRBD2 agrees at 8 bases. The CDR3 runs to 18 residues. Germline V gene data show CDR1 as SGHDT and CDR2 as YYEEEE. The ends lost 4 bases at V and 0 bases at J; junction bases unmatched: 13. CDR3 sequence (DNA): TGTGCCAGCAGCCGGACTAGCCTACCGTATCCTAGCACAGATACGCAGTATTTT. It translates to CASSRTSLPYPSTDTQYF.

The V and J genes are TRBV12-5 and TRBJ1-2; D is possibly TRBD1 (5 bases). Germline V gene sequence: CDR1 LGHNT, CDR2 FRNRAP. V was shortened by 3 bases and J by 2 bases, with 7 bases between the two germline ends. CDR3 length: 13 amino acids. As DNA, the CDR3 is TGTGCTAGTGGTTTAAAGGGGAACTATGGCTACACCTTC. This sequence encodes CASGLKGNYGYTF.

J is TRBJ1-3 and V is TRBV5-5; D ambiguous. V gave up 4 bases and J gave up 1 base, with 12 bases separating them. The CDR3 is 15 residues long. The V gene's germline CDR1 is SGHKS and CDR2 YYEKEE (reference sequence). The CDR3, as DNA: TGTGCCAGCAGCCCAGGTTCGGTTTCTGGAAACACCATATATTTT. Translated: CASSPGSVSGNTIYF.

This clone was found once. The rearrangement links TRBV29-1 to TRBJ1-1; D ambiguous. There are 14 residues in the CDR3. Trimming left V 4 bases short and J 4 bases short, with 16 bases between. Germline loops: CDR1 SQVTM, CDR2 ANQGSEA. In DNA form, the CDR3 reads TGCAGCGTTGGTCTTGCCCTTTACGGCACTGAAGCTTTCTTT. Translation: CSVGLALYGTEAFF. The full variable domain, in which reference TRBV29-1 and TRBJ1-1 provide the parts outside the CDR3, is SAVISQKPSRDICQRGTSLTIQCQVDSQVTMMFWYRQQPGQSLTLIATANQGSEATYESGFVIDKFPISRPNLTFSTLTVSNMSPEDSSIYLCSVGLALYGTEAFFGQGTRLTVV.

The V and J genes are TRBV6-1 and TRBJ1-4; 10 bases agree with TRBD1. The V gene's germline CDR1 is MNHNS and CDR2 SASEGT. V dropped 4 bases and J dropped 8; count of bases not matched to a gene: 10. The CDR3 extends over 16 amino acids. CDR3 sequence (DNA): TGTGCCAGCAGTGGGTACCCGGGACAGGGGATCGAAAAACTGTTTTTT. Translated, it gives CASSGYPGQGIEKLFF.

The rearrangement links TRBV5-1 to TRBJ2-3; TRBD2 might be the D (5 bases). The CDR3 is 14 amino acids. V lost 6 bases, J lost 1 base, and 12 bases lay in between. CDR1 and CDR2 (germline): SGHRS, YFSETQ. The CDR3 sequence is CASNSGLRTDTQYF. In nucleotides, the CDR3 is TGCGCCAGCAATTCCGGACTTCGCACAGATACGCAGTATTTT.

The rearrangement uses TRBV24-1 and TRBJ2-7; D remains unclear. Per germline, CDR1 KGHDR and CDR2 SFDVKD. This CDR3 spans 12 amino acids. V lost 2 bases and J lost 3, with 4 bases in between. The CDR3 sequence: CATSDSYYEQYF. The CDR3 nucleotides are TGTGCCACCAGTGATTCCTACTACGAGCAGTACTTC.

This chain connects TRBV1 to TRBJ1-2; TRBD1, as called in the table, went unchecked against the DNA. TRBV1 corresponds to a pseudogene. The CDR3 loop spans 15 amino acids. This CDR3 reads CTSSRPGQANYGYTF. In DNA form, the CDR3 reads TGCACCAGCAGCCGGCCGGGACAGGCTAACTATGGCTACACCTTC.

CDR3 sequence (DNA): TGTGCCAGCAGCAGAGGACAGGGCCGGGATCAGCCCCAGCATTTT. Amino acids: CASSRGQGRDQPQHF. This chain connects TRBV6-2 or TRBV6-3 to TRBJ1-5; TRBD1 agrees at 8 bases. V lost 6 bases and J lost 5; bases outside the gene matches: 9. The CDR3 runs 15 residues. In germline, CDR1 is MNHEY, CDR2 SVGEGT.

The V call is TRBV3-1 (or the pseudogene TRBV3-2), the J call TRBJ2-3; 16 bases agree with TRBD2. The germline V gene encodes CDR1 LGHDT and CDR2 YNNKEL (reference sequence). The CDR3 spans 15 residues. The V and J ends lost 4 bases and 8 bases, in that order; junction bases with no gene match: 3. This CDR3 is CASSLGLAGGGTQYF. The CDR3 coding sequence is TGTGCCAGCAGCCTGGGACTAGCGGGAGGGGGTACGCAGTATTTT.

This rearrangement joins TRBV7-3 to TRBJ2-1; the match to TRBD2 covers 9 bases. The germline CDR1 and CDR2 sequences are SGHTA and FQGTGA. V dropped 5 bases and J dropped 7; count of bases not matched to a gene: 9. The CDR3 loop spans 15 amino acids. CDR3 amino acids: CASSPEASGKNEQFF. As DNA, the CDR3 is TGTGCCAGCAGCCCGGAGGCTAGCGGGAAGAATGAGCAGTTCTTC.

The chain uses TRBV6-5 and TRBJ1-1; D is unclear. Between the trimmed V and J ends, which lost 0 bases and 1 base, there was a span of 6 bases. The CDR3 is made up of 14 amino acids. Germline CDR1 and CDR2: MNHEY and SVGAGI. CDR3: CASSYSPRNTEAFF. The CDR3 DNA sequence: TGTGCCAGCAGTTACTCCCCCAGGAACACTGAAGCTTTCTTT.

This clone appeared once. This CDR3 is also generated by other DNA sequences in the sample. This chain connects TRBV5-1 to TRBJ2-7; D is unclear. CDR1 is SGHRS, CDR2 YFSETQ, per germline. V lost 0 bases, J lost 3 bases, and 7 bases lay in between. The CDR3 consists of 13 residues. This CDR3 reads CASSLVTGYEQYF. The DNA for the CDR3 is TGCGCCAGCAGCTTGGTGACTGGCTACGAGCAGTACTTC.

The chain's CDR3 is CASSQAGWDEQFF. CDR3 DNA: TGTGCCAGCAGCCAAGCAGGTTGGGATGAGCAGTTCTTC. The chain links TRBV3-1 (or the pseudogene TRBV3-2) to TRBJ2-1; D remains unclear. Germline CDR1 reads LGHDT; CDR2 reads YNNKEL (reference sequence). The CDR3 covers 13 residues. The V and J ends lost 1 base and 8 bases respectively, with 9 bases between them.

The chain combines TRBV18 with TRBJ2-3, with a possible D match to TRBD1 (6 bases). Germline loops: CDR1 KGHSH, CDR2 LQKENI. The CDR3 spans 15 residues. Trimming took off 1 base at V and 0 bases at J, with 8 bases between the two ends. In DNA, the CDR3 is TGTGCCAGCTCACCACGGGACACTAGCACAGATACGCAGTATTTT. As protein: CASSPRDTSTDTQYF. Complete variable domain (other parts from reference TRBV18 and TRBJ2-3): NAGVMQNPRHLVRRRGQEARLRCSPMKGHSHVYWYRQLPEEGLKFMVYLQKENIIDESGMPKERFSAEFPKEGPSILRIQQVVRGDSAAYFCASSPRDTSTDTQYFGPGTRLTVL.

The chain employs TRBV7-2 and TRBJ2-1, with 9 bases matching TRBD2. The junction had 2 bases not matched to a gene; V was cut back by 1 base and J by 4 bases. Germline values: CDR1 SGHTA, CDR2 FQGNSA. This CDR3 is 15 amino acids long. The CDR3 DNA follows: TGTGCCAGCAGCTTAGTAGCGGGAGTTTACAATGAGCAGTTCTTC. This gives the protein CASSLVAGVYNEQFF.

The genes are TRBV5-5 and TRBJ2-7, with 7 bases aligning to TRBD2. CDR1 is SGHKS, CDR2 YYEKEE, per germline (reference sequence). The CDR3 spans 16 residues. V was clipped by 0 bases and J by 0 bases; unmatched bases: 6. CDR3 protein: CASSLGFGGSSYEQYF. DNA of the CDR3: TGTGCCAGCAGCTTGGGCTTCGGGGGGAGCTCCTACGAGCAGTACTTC.

This chain uses TRBV15 with TRBJ2-1; possibly TRBD2 for D (5 bases). CDR3 length: 13 amino acids. Germline CDR1 and CDR2: LNHNV and YYDKDF (reference sequence). V was trimmed by 7 bases and J by 2 bases, leaving 9 bases between them. The CDR3 sequence: CATNGETYNEQFF. The CDR3 DNA is TGTGCCACCAACGGGGAGACCTACAATGAGCAGTTCTTC.

On this clone: The same CDR3 is also encoded by other DNA sequences in this sample. The chain carries TRBV7-9 and TRBJ1-5; 8 bases fit TRBD1. This CDR3 region has 14 residues. From germline, CDR1 is SEHNR and CDR2 FQNEAQ (reference sequence). V lost 4 bases and J lost 7; bases outside the gene matches: 6. DNA for the CDR3: TGTGCCAGCAGCTCCGACAGGGGTGGGCAGCCCCAGCATTTT. Its translation: CASSSDRGGQPQHF.

This rearrangement joins TRBV7-8 to TRBJ2-3; D is possibly TRBD2 (5 bases). Germline CDR1 is SGHVS and CDR2 is FQNEAQ. Trimming removed 2 bases at V and 2 bases at J, with 11 bases between. The CDR3 runs 15 residues. CDR3 sequence: CASSLSGESTDTQYF. The CDR3 region has the DNA TGTGCCAGCAGCTTAAGCGGAGAATCCACAGATACGCAGTATTTT.

This clone was seen just once. V and J are TRBV11-3 and TRBJ2-1, with TRBD2 as a possible D gene (5 bases). The CDR3 totals 12 residues. Germline-derived CDR1 and CDR2 are SGHNT and YENEEA. Trimming stripped 5 bases from V and 12 bases from J, with 14 bases between. The CDR3: CASSPAGVGQFF. The CDR3 bases are TGTGCCAGCAGCCCGGCCGGGGTCGGGCAGTTCTTC.

This chain links TRBV10-3 with TRBJ2-3, with D perhaps TRBD1 (6 bases). The CDR3 is 13 amino acids. V lost 10 bases and J lost 1, with 12 bases in between. Germline V gene lookup returns CDR1 ENHRY and CDR2 SYGVKD. DNA for the CDR3: TGTGCCAACCAGGGGACCGGCACAGATACGCAGTATTTT. Translation: CANQGTGTDTQYF.